Below are 18 T cell receptor beta chains sequenced from a single sample in a study of blood T cells in healthy people across ages. Together with a sample-barcoded 5' primer, a J-beta primer mix was included in a second PCR lasting about 7 to 12 cycles. MiXCR, applied by TCRdb to the 5' RACE reads, yields one record per CDR3 protein. The data contain approximately 730,000 distinct CDR3 sequences, roughly 43% of them singletons. What was sequenced was blood. The receptors here all came from a woman aged 55-69 years in good health.

The CDR3 protein is CAISDLRDRGQEKLFF. CDR3 sequence (DNA): TGTGCCATCAGTGACCTTCGAGACAGGGGGCAAGAAAAACTGTTTTTT. This chain links TRBV10-3 with TRBJ1-4; TRBD1 matches at 10 bases. The CDR3 contains 16 residues. Losses at the gene ends were 3 bases for V and 8 bases for J; bases not matched to a gene: 9. CDR1 is ENHRY, CDR2 SYGVKD, per germline.

The rearrangement links TRBV20-1 to TRBJ2-1; 9 nucleotides match TRBD2. The CDR3 length is 11 residues. Germline CDR1 is DFQATT and CDR2 is SNEGSKA (reference sequence). Trimming removed 8 bases from V and 7 bases from J; junction bases left unmatched: 3. CDR3 loop: CSTLAGNEQFF. As DNA, the CDR3 is TGCAGTACTCTAGCGGGGAATGAGCAGTTCTTC.

The chain recombines TRBV6-2 or TRBV6-3 with TRBJ2-5; the match to TRBD2 covers 10 bases. The DNA end is a closer match to TRBJ2-7, so the J assignment may be wrong. The CDR3 consists of 16 residues. Germline V CDR1 and CDR2: MNHEY, SVGEGT. The CDR3 sequence is CASNHYRLAGANEQYF. Written as DNA, the CDR3 is TGTGCCAGCAATCATTATCGGCTAGCGGGAGCCAACGAGCAGTACTTC.

The chain carries TRBV20-1 and TRBJ2-7; TRBD2 might be the D (5 bases). The V and J ends lost 3 bases and 0 bases respectively, with 9 bases between them. Germline CDR1 and CDR2: DFQATT and SNEGSKA (reference sequence). The CDR3 extends over 13 amino acids. CDR3 in DNA: TGCAGTGCTAGGAGGGCGGACTCCTACGAGCAGTACTTC. It yields the protein CSARRADSYEQYF.

The V call is TRBV20-1, the J call TRBJ2-3; 10 nucleotides agree with TRBD2. CDR3 length: 15 amino acids. Trimming at V came to 5 bases and at J to 0 bases, leaving 5 bases not matched to a gene. The V gene's germline CDR1 is DFQATT and CDR2 SNEGSKA (reference sequence). The CDR3 reads CSALPSGGSTDTQYF. DNA for the CDR3: TGCAGTGCTCTACCTAGCGGGGGAAGCACAGATACGCAGTATTTT.

V gene TRBV5-1 combines with J gene TRBJ2-4; D may be TRBD1 or TRBD2 (6 bases each). The DNA end lines up better with TRBJ2-7; the J call may be wrong. From germline, CDR1 is SGHRS and CDR2 YFSETQ. CDR3 length: 12 amino acids. CDR3 sequence: CASSQEGDEQYF. The CDR3 bases are TGCGCCAGCTCCCAGGAGGGGGACGAGCAGTACTTC.

The chain has TRBV20-1 and TRBJ2-1; D gene uncertain. The CDR3 loop spans 13 amino acids. Germline V CDR1 and CDR2: DFQATT, SNEGSKA (reference sequence). The CDR3 DNA reads TGCATCCTGGAAAACGCCACGAACAATGAGCAGTTCTTC. Its translation: CILENATNNEQFF.

This clonotype has only a few counts. This sequence joins TRBV5-1 and TRBJ1-1, with TRBD1 matching over 8 bases. The V and J ends lost 3 bases and 5 bases, in that order; junction bases with no gene match: 9. This CDR3 region has 15 residues. In germline, CDR1 is SGHRS, CDR2 YFSETQ. The CDR3 here is CASSSRTGSMTEAFF. The CDR3 bases are TGCGCCAGCAGCTCCAGGACAGGGAGTATGACTGAAGCTTTCTTT.

This clonotype was counted a few times. V and J are TRBV20-1 and TRBJ2-7; a possible D gene is TRBD2 (7 bases). The J call is doubtful: the DNA matches TRBJ2-5 better. The CDR3 totals 14 residues. Germline V CDR1 and CDR2: DFQATT, SNEGSKA (reference sequence). CDR3 sequence (DNA): TGCAGTGCTTCTAACTACAGGGAGGGCGAGACCCAGTACTTC. It encodes CSASNYREGETQYF.

The chain is built from TRBV27 and TRBJ1-4; possible D gene TRBD1, 6 bases. CDR3 size: 14 residues. CDR1 and CDR2 (germline): MNHEY, SMNVEV (reference sequence). The ends were cut back, 6 bases at V and 7 bases at J, with 15 bases in the middle. CDR3 sequence (DNA): TGTGCCAGCAGACTAACGGGGGCAGGTGAAAAACTGTTTTTT. It encodes CASRLTGAGEKLFF. Based on the CDR3 plus reference TRBV27 and TRBJ1-4, the full variable domain is EAQVTQNPRYLITVTGKKLTVTCSQNMNHEYMSWYRQDPGLGLRQIYYSMNVEVTDKGDVPEGYKVSRKEKRNFPLILESPSPNQTSLYFCASRLTGAGEKLFFGSGTQLSVL.

This clonotype was observed a few times. The gene calls are TRBV20-1 and TRBJ2-7; D may be TRBD2 (8 bases). This CDR3 has 14 amino acids. Germline CDR1 and CDR2: DFQATT and SNEGSKA (reference sequence). V was shortened by 6 bases and J by 0 bases, with 15 bases between the two germline ends. CDR3 DNA sequence: TGCAGTGCCAAGACAGGGACTAGCTCCTACGAGCAGTACTTC. Residues: CSAKTGTSSYEQYF.

At least ten counts were recorded for this clonotype. The chain recombines TRBV27 with TRBJ2-7; 9 positions agree with TRBD2. The trim removed 6 bases at V and 0 bases at J, leaving 3 bases unmatched. The CDR3 loop spans 14 amino acids. Germline lookup yields CDR1 MNHEY and CDR2 SMNVEV (reference sequence). The CDR3 loop reads CASSRTSVSYEQYF. For the CDR3, the DNA is TGTGCCAGCAGCCGGACTAGCGTCTCCTACGAGCAGTACTTC.

This clonotype showed up just a few times. The rearrangement joins TRBV7-9 to TRBJ2-6; D not resolved. The CDR3 has 16 residues. Germline-derived CDR1 and CDR2 are SEHNR and FQNEAQ (reference sequence). The germline V and J ends were trimmed by 0 bases and 0 bases, with 6 bases remaining between them. DNA of the CDR3: TGTGCCAGCAGCTTAGCTGGGCCCTCTGGGGCCAACGTCCTGACTTTC. Its protein is CASSLAGPSGANVLTF.

The chain couples TRBV12-5 to TRBJ2-3; D ambiguous. Per the germline V gene, CDR1 is LGHNT and CDR2 is FRNRAP. The CDR3 runs 17 residues. Trimming shortened V by 8 bases and J by 2 bases, and 23 bases separated the two germline ends. The CDR3 DNA reads TGTGCTAGTTCCCAAGGAATTCGCGTGAGTTTCACAGATACGCAGTATTTT. Its protein product is CASSQGIRVSFTDTQYF.

This chain uses TRBV3-1 with TRBJ1-2, with TRBD1 identical over 8 bases. From germline, CDR1 is LGHDT and CDR2 YNNKEL (reference sequence). The CDR3 contains 14 residues. V lost 5 bases and J lost 4; bases outside the gene matches: 6. In DNA form, the CDR3 reads TGTGCCAGCAGCAAAGGGACAGGCGGCTATGGCTACACCTTC. Its protein product is CASSKGTGGYGYTF.

This clonotype has more than one count but fewer than ten. V is TRBV20-1 and J is TRBJ1-5; TRBD1 might be the D (5 bases). Germline CDR1 DFQATT, CDR2 SNEGSKA (reference sequence). The CDR3 totals 12 residues. Trimming removed 5 bases from V and 4 bases from J, with 9 bases in between. CDR3 bases: TGCAGTGCTGGGGGGGGGAATCAGCCCCAGCATTTT. Translated, it gives CSAGGGNQPQHF.

In its sample, this clonotype was seen once. A much larger clone differs by one base, so this may be a read error. This chain joins TRBV29-1 and TRBJ2-1; 7 bases are shared with TRBD1. Germline values: CDR1 SQVTM, CDR2 ANQGSEA. The CDR3 consists of 13 residues. DNA of the CDR3: TGCAGCGCTGAAGATCAGGGGGTGGGTGAGCAGTTCTTC. It encodes CSAEDQGVGEQFF.

This clonotype was seen just once. CDR3 coding DNA: TGTGCCAGCAGCCAAGATGGCCCTAGCGGGCTCTACAATGAGCAGTTCTTC. Translating it yields CASSQDGPSGLYNEQFF. The chain uses TRBV4-2 and TRBJ2-1; 8 bases line up with TRBD2. Trimming took 0 bases from V and 3 from J; bases not matched to a gene: 7. This CDR3 region has 17 residues. Germline V gene sequence: CDR1 LGHNA, CDR2 YNFKEQ.